This TCR beta chain was sequenced in a study of T cells in Graves' hyperthyroidism and ophthalmopathy. V gave up 6 bases and J gave up 10 bases, with 13 bases separating them. CDR3 length: 11 residues. The germline V gene encodes CDR1 MNHEY and CDR2 SVGEGT. What was amplified from RNA transcripts were TCR beta CDR3 regions. Using the HTBI primer set, a first-round RT-PCR was run on the TCR CDR3. From the multiplex PCR reads, TCRdb called clonotypes with MiXCR, one entry per CDR3 protein. The data contain fewer than 750,000 distinct CDR3 sequences, roughly 15% of them singletons. About this clonotype: As yet, its antigen is unknown.

Findings and caveats of the study: Appearing also in blood were most of the thyroid clonotypes expanded above 0.001. From stable hyperthyroidism, ophthalmopathy was set apart by a 13 V-J model.

This clonotype was sampled from a woman between 40 and 55 years old with Graves' ophthalmopathy. The chain has TRBV6-2 or TRBV6-3 and TRBJ2-7; the D is unclear. Source material: blood. CDR3 sequence: CASSTNERQYF. The DNA for the CDR3 is TGTGCCAGCAGCACCAACGAACGACAGTACTTC.